Reported below is one T cell receptor beta chain. Its antigen remains unidentified. Base qualities are missing; no much larger clone stands one base away. TCRbeta CDR3 regions were amplified from genomic DNA by means of the immunoSEQ Assay, a bias-controlled multiplex PCR. Processing in the source paper ran as follows. The number of nucleated cells in each sample was estimated from the amplification of reference gene primers within the assay. To quantify the absolute abundance of each unique TCRbeta CDR3 rearrangement, sequence reads were collapsed and filtered. Productive Simpson clonality was computed per sample as the square root of Simpson's diversity index over productive rearrangements. TCRdb's version of the immuneACCESS table is confined to in-frame rearrangements and falls short of the full clone set. An unresolved V gene accounts for under half of the shortfall where checked; the remainder is of unknown origin. The V and J calls and the clone size are those of that table, but D and trimming were determined from the DNA. The sample table holds more than 100,000 clones, of which approximately 81% were seen once. The biggest ten clones account for around 12% of the sample.

CDR1 KGHDR and CDR2 SFDVKD were looked up in the germline V gene. The CDR3 starts with the cysteine, ends with the phenylalanine, and has 15 residues. Just the 45-base CDR3 DNA is kept, in frame starting at base 1. After removal of 7 bases from V and 7 bases from J, the junction retains 10 bases not matched to a gene. A second Seattle source provided samples from volunteer blood donors who had recovered from COVID-19. The collaborating institutions used their own protocols to collect whole blood in K2EDTA tubes. For TCRbeta analysis, collaborators shipped samples in one of three forms: frozen whole blood, isolated PBMCs, or DNA extracted from either of those sample types. The data are from a study of blood T cell repertoires in COVID-19 (TCRdb year 2020). Looking at the study overall: Collaborator samples came from the United States, Italy and Spain and covered acute and convalescent phases of COVID-19. The repertoires were released in a freely available public database meant as a resource for research on the immune response to SARS-CoV-2. The samples were drawn from two sources: the first 160 participants of the ongoing ImmuneRACE study, and about 1,300 subjects contributed by 6 global collaborators. The prospective study material was composed of cDNA or gDNA derived from T cells, B-cell-depleted T cells, or PBMCs. HLA class I and class II types, where available, came from metadata supplied by the sample provider rather than from assay-based typing. Deeply sampled blood TCRbeta repertoires from subjects exposed to, actively infected with, or recovered from COVID-19 were included in the dataset. A de-identified subject ID, COVID-19 status, age in years and sex were almost always included in the sample metadata. Summary of the overall study and its limitations: The amount of clinical and demographic metadata varied by source and participant and was provided uncurated.

Material: peripheral blood. This clonotype was obtained from a woman aged 30 to 39 who had recovered from COVID-19. The chain was built from TRBV24-1 and TRBJ1-2, with 11 bases matching TRBD1. The nucleotide sequence is given as TGTGCCACCAGAGAAGAGGACAGGGGGCATTTTGGCTACACCTTC. This yields the protein CATREEDRGHFGYTF.